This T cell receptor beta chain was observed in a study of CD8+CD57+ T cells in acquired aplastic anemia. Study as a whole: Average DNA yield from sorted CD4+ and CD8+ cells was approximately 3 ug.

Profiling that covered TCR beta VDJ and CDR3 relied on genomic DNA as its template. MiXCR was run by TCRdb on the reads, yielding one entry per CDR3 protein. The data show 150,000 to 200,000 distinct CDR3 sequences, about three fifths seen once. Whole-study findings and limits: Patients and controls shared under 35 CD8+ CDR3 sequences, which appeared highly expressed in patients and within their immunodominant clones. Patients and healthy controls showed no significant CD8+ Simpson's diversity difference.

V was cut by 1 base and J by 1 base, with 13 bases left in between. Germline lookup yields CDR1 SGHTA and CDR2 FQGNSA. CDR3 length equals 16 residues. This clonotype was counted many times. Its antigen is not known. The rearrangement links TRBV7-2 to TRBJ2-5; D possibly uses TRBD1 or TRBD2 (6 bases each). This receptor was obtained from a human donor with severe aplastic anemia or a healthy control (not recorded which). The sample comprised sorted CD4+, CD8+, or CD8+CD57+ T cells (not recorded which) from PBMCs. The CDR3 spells CASSLGAGGRQETQYF. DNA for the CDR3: TGTGCCAGCAGCTTAGGGGCTGGGGGGCGCCAAGAGACCCAGTACTTC.